Listed here is a single T cell receptor (beta chain). As to time point: peripheral blood 6 weeks after treatment start. The study collected 1 to 8 samples per patient, pretreatment and on-treatment. These data belong to a study of PD-L1 blockade in urothelial cancer. The wider study: Median T cell yield per blood sample was over 130,000 cells.

Produced via immunoSEQ multiplex PCR; TCRdb's table is partial and in-frame only. The sample holds tens of thousands of clones, 91% seen once. Germline V gene lookup returns CDR1 KGHSH and CDR2 LQKENI. CDR3 length equals 14 residues. V lost 1 base to trimming and J lost 4 bases; unmatched junction nucleotides: 1. This TCR was sampled from a man aged 70-80 years with urothelial cancer. The chain links TRBV18 to TRBJ2-3, with 8 nucleotides matching TRBD1. This specimen consisted of PBMCs, obtained around atezolizumab (anti-PD-L1) treatment. The DNA for the CDR3 is TGTGCCAGCTCACCACGGACAGGGCCAGATACGCAGTATTTT. Translating gives CASSPRTGPDTQYF.